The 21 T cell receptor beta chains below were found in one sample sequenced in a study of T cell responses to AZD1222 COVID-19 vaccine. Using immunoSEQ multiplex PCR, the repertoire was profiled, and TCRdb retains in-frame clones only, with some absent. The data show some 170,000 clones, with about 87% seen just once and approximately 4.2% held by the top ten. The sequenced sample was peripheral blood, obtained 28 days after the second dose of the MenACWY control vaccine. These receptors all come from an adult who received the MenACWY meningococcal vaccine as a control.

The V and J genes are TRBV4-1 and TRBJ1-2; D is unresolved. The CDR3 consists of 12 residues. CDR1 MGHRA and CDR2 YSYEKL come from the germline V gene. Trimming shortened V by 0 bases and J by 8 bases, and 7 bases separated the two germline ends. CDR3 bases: TGCGCCAGCAGCCAAGATGTGGAGGGCTACACCTTC. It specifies CASSQDVEGYTF.

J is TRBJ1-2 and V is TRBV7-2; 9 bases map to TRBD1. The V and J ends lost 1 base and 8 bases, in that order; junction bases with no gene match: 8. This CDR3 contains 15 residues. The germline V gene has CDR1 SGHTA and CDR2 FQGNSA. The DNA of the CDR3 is TGTGCCAGCAGCTTAGAACAGGGGGCTTACAGCGGCTACACCTTC. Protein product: CASSLEQGAYSGYTF.

The chain's CDR3 is CASSSLAGSAYNEQFF. The CDR3 nucleotides are TGTGCCAGCAGCTCGCTAGCGGGAAGTGCTTACAATGAGCAGTTCTTC. The chain links TRBV11-2 to TRBJ2-1; 9 nucleotides align to TRBD2. The germline gives CDR1 SGHAT, CDR2 FQNNGV. This CDR3 is built from 16 residues. The V and J ends lost 4 bases and 4 bases, in that order; junction bases with no gene match: 8.

The CDR3 spells CASSLRDSNEKLFF. The DNA for the CDR3 is TGTGCCAGTAGCCTTCGGGACAGCAATGAAAAACTGTTTTTT. The rearrangement links TRBV19 to TRBJ1-4, with 7 bases aligning to TRBD1. Per the germline V gene, CDR1 is LNHDA and CDR2 is SQIVND (reference sequence). V lost 6 bases and J lost 5; bases outside the gene matches: 6. The CDR3 has 14 amino acids. Based on the CDR3 plus reference TRBV19 and TRBJ1-4, the full variable domain is DGGITQSPKYLFRKEGQNVTLSCEQNLNHDAMYWYRQDPGQGLRLIYYSQIVNDFQKGDIAEGYSVSREKKESFPLTVTSAQKNPTAFYLCASSLRDSNEKLFFGSGTQLSVL.

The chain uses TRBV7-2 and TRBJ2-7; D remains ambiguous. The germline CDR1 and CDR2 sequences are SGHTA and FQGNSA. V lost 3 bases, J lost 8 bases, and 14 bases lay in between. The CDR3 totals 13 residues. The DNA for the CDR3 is TGTGCCAGCAGCTTTGGGTCCTTCGAGAAGCAGTACTTC. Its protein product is CASSFGSFEKQYF.

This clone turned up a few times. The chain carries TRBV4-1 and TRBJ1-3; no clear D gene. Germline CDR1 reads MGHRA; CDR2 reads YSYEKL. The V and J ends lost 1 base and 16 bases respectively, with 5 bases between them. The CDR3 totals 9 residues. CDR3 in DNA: TGCGCCAGCAGCCAAGGAGAGTATTTT. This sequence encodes CASSQGEYF.

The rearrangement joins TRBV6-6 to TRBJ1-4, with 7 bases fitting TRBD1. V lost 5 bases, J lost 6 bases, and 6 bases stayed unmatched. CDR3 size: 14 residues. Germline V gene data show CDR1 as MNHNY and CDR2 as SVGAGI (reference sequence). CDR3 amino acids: CASSPQGVDEKLFF. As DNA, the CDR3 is TGTGCCAGCAGTCCCCAGGGGGTTGATGAAAAACTGTTTTTT.

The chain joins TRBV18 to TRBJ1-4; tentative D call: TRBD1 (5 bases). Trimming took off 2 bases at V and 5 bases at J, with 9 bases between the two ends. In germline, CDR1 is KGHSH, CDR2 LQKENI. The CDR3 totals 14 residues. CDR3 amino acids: CASSPGAENEKLFF. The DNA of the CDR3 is TGTGCCAGCTCACCAGGGGCAGAGAATGAAAAACTGTTTTTT.

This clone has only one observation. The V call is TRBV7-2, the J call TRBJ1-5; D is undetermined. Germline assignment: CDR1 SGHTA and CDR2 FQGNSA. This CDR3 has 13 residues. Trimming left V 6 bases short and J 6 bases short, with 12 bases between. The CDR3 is CASSIQARQPQHF. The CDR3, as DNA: TGTGCCAGCAGTATCCAAGCGCGTCAGCCCCAGCATTTT. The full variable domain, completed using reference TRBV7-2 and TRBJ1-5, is GAGVSQSPSNKVTEKGKDVELRCDPISGHTALYWYRQSLGQGLEFLIYFQGNSAPDKSGLPSDRFSAERTGGSVSTLTIQRTQQEDSAVYLCASSIQARQPQHFGDGTRLSIL.

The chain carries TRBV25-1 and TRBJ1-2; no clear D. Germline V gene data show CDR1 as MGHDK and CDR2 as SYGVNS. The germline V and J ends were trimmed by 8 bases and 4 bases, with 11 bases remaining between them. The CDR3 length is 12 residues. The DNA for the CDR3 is TGTGCCAGCCCCCACCGGGGCTATGGCTACACCTTC. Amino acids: CASPHRGYGYTF.

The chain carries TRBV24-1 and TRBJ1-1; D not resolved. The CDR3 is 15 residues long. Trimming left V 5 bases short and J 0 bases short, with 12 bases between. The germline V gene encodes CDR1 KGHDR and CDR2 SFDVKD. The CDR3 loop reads CATSGGNFLNTEAFF. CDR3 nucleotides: TGTGCCACCAGTGGCGGGAACTTTCTGAACACTGAAGCTTTCTTT.

The CDR3 bases are TGTGCCAGCAGTTATAACGGGGTAAACACTGAAGCTTTCTTT. It is translated as CASSYNGVNTEAFF. This chain connects TRBV5-8 to TRBJ1-1; D gene unclear. CDR3 size: 14 residues. V was clipped by 5 bases and J by 2 bases, with 13 bases between them. Per the germline V gene, CDR1 is SGHTS and CDR2 is YDEGEE.

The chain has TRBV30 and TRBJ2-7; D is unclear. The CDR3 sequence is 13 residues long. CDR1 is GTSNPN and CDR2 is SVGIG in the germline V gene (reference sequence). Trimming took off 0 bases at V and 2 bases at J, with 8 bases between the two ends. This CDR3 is CAWSVTPTYEQYF. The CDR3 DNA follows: TGTGCCTGGAGTGTAACCCCGACCTACGAGCAGTACTTC.

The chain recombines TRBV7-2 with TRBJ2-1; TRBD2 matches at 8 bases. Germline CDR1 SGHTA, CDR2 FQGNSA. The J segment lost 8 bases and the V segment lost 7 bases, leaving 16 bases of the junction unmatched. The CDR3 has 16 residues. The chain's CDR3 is CASTLLGGLVFYEQFF. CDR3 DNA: TGTGCCAGCACCCTCTTAGGGGGACTAGTGTTCTATGAGCAGTTCTTC.

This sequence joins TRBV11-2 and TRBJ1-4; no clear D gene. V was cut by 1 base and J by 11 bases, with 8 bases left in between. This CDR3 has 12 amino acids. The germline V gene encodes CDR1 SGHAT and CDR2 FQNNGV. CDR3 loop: CASSLAPGKLFF. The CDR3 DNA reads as TGTGCCAGCAGCTTAGCCCCGGGGAAACTGTTTTTT. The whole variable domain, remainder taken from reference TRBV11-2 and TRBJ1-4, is EAGVAQSPRYKIIEKRQSVAFWCNPISGHATLYWYQQILGQGPKLLIQFQNNGVVDDSQLPKDRFSAERLKGVDSTLKIQPAKLEDSAVYLCASSLAPGKLFFGSGTQLSVL.

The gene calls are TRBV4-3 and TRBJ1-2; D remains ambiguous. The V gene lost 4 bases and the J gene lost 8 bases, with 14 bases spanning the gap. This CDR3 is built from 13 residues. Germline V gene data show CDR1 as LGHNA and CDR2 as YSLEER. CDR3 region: CASSPGFIGGYTF. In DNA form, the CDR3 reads TGCGCCAGCAGCCCGGGCTTCATAGGCGGCTACACCTTC.

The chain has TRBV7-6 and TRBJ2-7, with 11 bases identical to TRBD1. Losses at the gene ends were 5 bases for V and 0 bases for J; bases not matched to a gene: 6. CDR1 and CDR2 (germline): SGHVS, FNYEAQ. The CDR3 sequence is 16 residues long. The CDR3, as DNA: TGTGCCAGCAGCAAGGACAGGGGGCTGATCTCCTACGAGCAGTACTTC. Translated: CASSKDRGLISYEQYF.

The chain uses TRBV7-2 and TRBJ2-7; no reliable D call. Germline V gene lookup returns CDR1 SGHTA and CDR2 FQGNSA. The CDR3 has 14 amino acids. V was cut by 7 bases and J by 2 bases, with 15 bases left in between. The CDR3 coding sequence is TGTGCCAGCAACTCGAACCCCCACGCCTACGAGCAGTACTTC. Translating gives CASNSNPHAYEQYF.

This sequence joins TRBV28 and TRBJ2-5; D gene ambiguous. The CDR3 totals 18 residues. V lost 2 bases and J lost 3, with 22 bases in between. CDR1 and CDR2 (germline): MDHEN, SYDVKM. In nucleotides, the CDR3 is TGTGCCAGCAGTTTAACCTCATTTGGTGGCGGCGTTGAAGAGACCCAGTACTTC. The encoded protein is CASSLTSFGGGVEETQYF.

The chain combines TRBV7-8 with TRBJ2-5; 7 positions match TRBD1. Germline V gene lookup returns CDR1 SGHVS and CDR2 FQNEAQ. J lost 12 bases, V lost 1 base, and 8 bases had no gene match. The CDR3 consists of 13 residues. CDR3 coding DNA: TGTGCCAGCAGCTTAGAGGGGGTGGGGACAGAGTACTTC. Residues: CASSLEGVGTEYF.

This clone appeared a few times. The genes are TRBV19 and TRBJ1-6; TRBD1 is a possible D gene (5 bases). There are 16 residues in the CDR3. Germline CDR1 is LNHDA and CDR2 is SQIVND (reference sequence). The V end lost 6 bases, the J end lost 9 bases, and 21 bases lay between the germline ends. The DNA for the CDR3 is TGTGCCAGTAGAACCGACCCCTCGGGGGATGGTTCACCCCTCCACTTT. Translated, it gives CASRTDPSGDGSPLHF.